A single sample is the source of the 4 T cell receptor beta chains below, sequenced in a study of T cells in Graves' hyperthyroidism and ophthalmopathy. Amplification targeted TCR beta CDR3 regions from RNA transcripts. Using the HTBI primer set, a first-round RT-PCR was run on the TCR CDR3. One entry per CDR3 protein, called by TCRdb with MiXCR from the multiplex PCR reads. This table holds 450,000 to 700,000 distinct CDR3 sequences, 46% found once. The specimen sequenced was peripheral blood or thyroid tissue (not recorded which). These receptors were collected from an adult woman with Graves' disease, either hyperthyroidism or ophthalmopathy (not recorded which).

In the case of this clonotype: A much bigger clone sits one base away, suggesting this may be a read error. The chain uses TRBV14 and TRBJ2-2, with D hard to call. Deletions cut 4 bases from V and 3 bases from J, with 12 bases between. In germline, CDR1 is SGHDN, CDR2 FVKESK. The CDR3 is 15 amino acids. The DNA for the CDR3 is TGTGCCAGCAGCCCAGACATAACATACACCGGGGAGCTGTTTTTT. The encoded protein is CASSPDITYTGELFF.

This clonotype was observed many times. The V gene is TRBV29-1, the J gene TRBJ2-5, with D possibly being TRBD1 or TRBD2 (5 bases each). The CDR3 spans 14 residues. Germline-derived CDR1 and CDR2 are SQVTM and ANQGSEA. V dropped 2 bases and J dropped 4 bases, with 14 bases sitting between them. Here the CDR3 reads CSVENYSGRETQYF. For the CDR3, the DNA is TGCAGCGTTGAAAACTACTCAGGGAGAGAGACCCAGTACTTC.

This clonotype has ten or more counts. This chain connects TRBV7-8 to TRBJ1-5; D might be TRBD1 (5 bases). CDR3 length: 14 residues. V was trimmed by 1 base and J by 7 bases, leaving 11 bases between them. Per the germline V gene, CDR1 is SGHVS and CDR2 is FQNEAQ. Written as DNA, the CDR3 is TGTGCCAGCAGCTTAGGGGCAGGGCAGCAGCCCCAGCATTTT. It codes for CASSLGAGQQPQHF.

The chain uses TRBV7-2 and TRBJ1-1; 8 bases map to TRBD1. The V and J ends lost 5 bases and 0 bases, in that order; junction bases with no gene match: 5. This CDR3 is built from 15 residues. Germline V lookup: CDR1 SGHTA, CDR2 FQGNSA. CDR3 sequence reads: CASSPNRGVNTEAFF. CDR3 DNA: TGTGCCAGCAGCCCTAACAGGGGGGTGAACACTGAAGCTTTCTTT.